A selection of T cell receptor beta chains follows, all from one sample in a study of cytomegalovirus exposure and HLA in healthy donors. The data were produced by immunoSEQ multiplex PCR, yet TCRdb's version contains in-frame clones alone and is incomplete. The sample lists 74,000 or so clones; around 77% were seen once. The sequenced sample consisted of PBMCs. Receptors originate from a woman in her 40s in good health and CMV-seropositive. Both conserved end residues are part of each CDR3. The D gene is left open where the match is weak. Size is omitted from some rows. Given values are once, few, many or a class for expanded clones.

clone size: -
D gene: -
V gene: TRBV7-9
J gene: TRBJ2-6
CDR3 DNA: TGTGCCAGCAGCCGAAACAGGGATGCGAGCTCTGGGGCCAACGTCCTGACTTTC
CDR3 protein: CASSRNRDASSGANVLTF

clone size: -
D gene: TRBD1
V gene: TRBV30
J gene: TRBJ2-3
CDR3 DNA: TGTGCCGGTAACAGGGGGGATACGCAGTATTTT
CDR3 protein: CAGNRGDTQYF

clone size: -
D gene: -
V gene: TRBV29-1
J gene: TRBJ2-1
CDR3 DNA: TGCAGCGTTCTTGGTCAGGAGGGGTTCTCCTCCTACAATGAGCAGTTCTTC
CDR3 protein: CSVLGQEGFSSYNEQFF

clone size: -
D gene: -
V gene: TRBV15
J gene: TRBJ1-1
CDR3 DNA: TGTGCCACCAGCAGAGACCCCGGGAACACTGAAGCTTTCTTT
CDR3 protein: CATSRDPGNTEAFF

clone size: -
D gene: -
V gene: TRBV29-1
J gene: TRBJ2-1
CDR3 DNA: TGCAGCGTTCGACTAACCTCCTACAATGAGCAGTTCTTC
CDR3 protein: CSVRLTSYNEQFF

clone size: -
D gene: TRBD2
V gene: TRBV5-6
J gene: TRBJ2-7
CDR3 DNA: TGTGCCAGCAGGGGGGGGCGGGGGGAGCAGCAGTACTTC
CDR3 protein: CASRGGRGEQQYF

clone size: -
D gene: -
V gene: TRBV27
J gene: TRBJ1-6
CDR3 DNA: TGTGCCAGCAGTTATCGGGAGGGGTCACCCCTCCACTTT
CDR3 protein: CASSYREGSPLHF

clone size: -
D gene: TRBD1
V gene: TRBV6-6
J gene: TRBJ1-1
CDR3 DNA: TGTGCCAGCAGTTACGCGCAGGGGGCTCGGACTGAAGCTTTCTTT
CDR3 protein: CASSYAQGARTEAFF

clone size: -
D gene: TRBD1
V gene: TRBV4-1
J gene: TRBJ1-2
CDR3 DNA: TGCGCCAGCAGCCAAGTGGGCAGGGGGACCCACTATGGCTACACCTTC
CDR3 protein: CASSQVGRGTHYGYTF

clone size: once
D gene: -
V gene: TRBV11-2
J gene: TRBJ2-7
CDR3 DNA: TGTGCCAGCAGCAGGGACGGTCTCGGGGGTTCCTACGAGCAGTACTTC
CDR3 protein: CASSRDGLGGSYEQYF

clone size: few
D gene: -
V gene: TRBV15
J gene: TRBJ1-4
CDR3 DNA: TGTGCCACCAGGGAGGTCGAAAAACTGTTTTTT
CDR3 protein: CATREVEKLFF

clone size: -
D gene: -
V gene: TRBV29-1
J gene: TRBJ1-1
CDR3 DNA: TGCAGCGTCAGGCCTTACACTGAAGCTTTCTTT
CDR3 protein: CSVRPYTEAFF

clone size: -
D gene: TRBD2
V gene: TRBV29-1
J gene: TRBJ2-3
CDR3 DNA: TGCAGCGTTGAGCCGGGCGCTAGCGGGAGGGCCGGGACAGATACGCAGTATTTT
CDR3 protein: CSVEPGASGRAGTDTQYF

clone size: -
D gene: -
V gene: TRBV7-6
J gene: TRBJ1-3
CDR3 DNA: TGTGCCAGCAGCTTAGTTTTGGCCGGGGATGGAAACACCATATATTTT
CDR3 protein: CASSLVLAGDGNTIYF

clone size: few
D gene: TRBD1
V gene: TRBV7-8
J gene: TRBJ2-5
CDR3 DNA: TGTGCCAGCAGCTTAGCGAGACAGGGGATAGGAGAGACCCAGTACTTC
CDR3 protein: CASSLARQGIGETQYF

clone size: -
D gene: TRBD1
V gene: TRBV29-1
J gene: TRBJ2-7
CDR3 DNA: TGCAGCGTTGAAATGCAGGGGGACGAGCAGTACTTC
CDR3 protein: CSVEMQGDEQYF

clone size: -
D gene: -
V gene: TRBV2
J gene: TRBJ2-7
CDR3 DNA: TGTGCCAGCAGCTCGGAAAGGGGCGGCTCCTACGAGCAGTACTTC
CDR3 protein: CASSSERGGSYEQYF

clone size: -
D gene: -
V gene: TRBV2
J gene: TRBJ1-2
CDR3 DNA: TGTGCCATGATGGTAGCTAACTATGGCTACACCTTC
CDR3 protein: CAMMVANYGYTF

clone size: few
D gene: -
V gene: TRBV21-1
J gene: TRBJ2-1
CDR3 DNA: TGTGCCAGCAGCAAAGGGGCCCCGGGATCTAGCTCCTACAATGAGCAGTTCTTC
CDR3 protein: CASSKGAPGSSSYNEQFF

clone size: -
D gene: -
V gene: TRBV19
J gene: TRBJ1-5
CDR3 DNA: TGTGCCAGTAGTATAACCCCGGACTTACCGCCCCAGCATTTT
CDR3 protein: CASSITPDLPPQHF

clone size: few
D gene: -
V gene: TRBV7-9
J gene: TRBJ1-4
CDR3 DNA: TGTGCCAGCAGCACAGGAACTAATGAAAAACTGTTTTTT
CDR3 protein: CASSTGTNEKLFF

clone size: once
D gene: -
V gene: TRBV19
J gene: TRBJ1-5
CDR3 DNA: TGTGCCAGTAGTACAAACCCGGGACTTGTTTATAGCAATCAGCCCCAGCATTTT
CDR3 protein: CASSTNPGLVYSNQPQHF

clone size: -
D gene: TRBD1
V gene: TRBV5-1
J gene: TRBJ1-2
CDR3 DNA: TGCGCCAGCAGCCTAGGACAGGGGGCCTTCGCGTACTATGGCTACACCTTC
CDR3 protein: CASSLGQGAFAYYGYTF

clone size: few
D gene: TRBD2
V gene: TRBV30
J gene: TRBJ2-1
CDR3 DNA: TGTGCCTGGACCACTAGCGGGAGGGGACATGAGCAGTTCTTC
CDR3 protein: CAWTTSGRGHEQFF

clone size: -
D gene: -
V gene: TRBV6-6
J gene: TRBJ2-5
CDR3 DNA: TGTGCCAGCAGTACCCGGCAGGGCCCCGGTACCCAGTACTTC
CDR3 protein: CASSTRQGPGTQYF

clone size: -
D gene: TRBD1
V gene: TRBV7-2
J gene: TRBJ1-5
CDR3 DNA: TGTGCCAGCAGCTTTGGGGACAGGAGGCAGCCCCAGCATTTT
CDR3 protein: CASSFGDRRQPQHF

clone size: -
D gene: -
V gene: TRBV18
J gene: TRBJ1-2
CDR3 DNA: TGTGCCAGCTCACCAAACACAGGGAAAGCTAACTATGGCTACACCTTC
CDR3 protein: CASSPNTGKANYGYTF

clone size: -
D gene: TRBD1
V gene: TRBV5-1
J gene: TRBJ1-2
CDR3 DNA: TGCGCCAGCAGCTCGGGACAGGGCTATGGCTACACCTTC
CDR3 protein: CASSSGQGYGYTF

clone size: -
D gene: TRBD1
V gene: TRBV6-6
J gene: TRBJ2-7
CDR3 DNA: TGTGCCAGCAGTTACCTAACAGGGGCCTACGAGCAGTACTTC
CDR3 protein: CASSYLTGAYEQYF